The clone carrying this T cell receptor beta chain was detected many times. Its antigen remains unknown. According to the study, TCR beta libraries were built with iRepertoire HTBI primers and CDR3-region Arm-PCR. TCRdb fed the multiplex PCR reads into MiXCR, producing one record per CDR3 protein. This sample has 360,000 or so distinct CDR3 sequences, with under 20% found just once. This record belongs to a study of regulatory T cells in long-lasting Graves disease. Study summary: Graves' patients diagnosed newly had used antithyroid drugs under 3 months. General study findings and limits: TRBV28, TRBJ1-2 and TRBJ2-5 were segments that persistent disease favored. In persistent patients, shared public clonotypes (2,741) outnumbered those in new patients (roughly 1,000).

CDR3 size: 15 residues. Germline V gives CDR1 LGHDT, CDR2 YNNKEL (reference sequence). V was cut by 6 bases and J by 4 bases, with 17 bases left in between. The time point: newly diagnosed GD, antithyroid drugs for less than 3 months. Scientists built the TCR library using RNA that was extracted from PBMCs. This same sample was also part of a study on T cells in Graves' hyperthyroidism and ophthalmopathy.

The chain has TRBV3-1 and TRBJ2-3; D perhaps matches TRBD2 (7 bases). Specimen: peripheral blood mononuclear cells (PBMCs), collected at new diagnosis, from a patient treated with antithyroid drugs. This receptor was identified in a woman aged 18-30 years with Graves disease. In nucleotides, the CDR3 is TGTGCCAGCAGAGGGGGGGGAGCCGGGGCAGATACGCAGTATTTT. Residues: CASRGGGAGADTQYF.